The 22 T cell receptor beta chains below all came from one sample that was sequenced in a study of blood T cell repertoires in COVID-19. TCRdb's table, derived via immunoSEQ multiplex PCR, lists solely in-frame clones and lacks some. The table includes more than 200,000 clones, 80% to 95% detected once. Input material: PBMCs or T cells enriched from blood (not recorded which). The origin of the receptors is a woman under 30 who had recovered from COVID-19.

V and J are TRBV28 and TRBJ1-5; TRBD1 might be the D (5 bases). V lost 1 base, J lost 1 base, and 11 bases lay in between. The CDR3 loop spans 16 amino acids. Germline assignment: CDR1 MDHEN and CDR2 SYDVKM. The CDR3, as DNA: TGTGCCAGCAGTTTATTCGGCGGGGCCAGCAATCAGCCCCAGCATTTT. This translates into CASSLFGGASNQPQHF.

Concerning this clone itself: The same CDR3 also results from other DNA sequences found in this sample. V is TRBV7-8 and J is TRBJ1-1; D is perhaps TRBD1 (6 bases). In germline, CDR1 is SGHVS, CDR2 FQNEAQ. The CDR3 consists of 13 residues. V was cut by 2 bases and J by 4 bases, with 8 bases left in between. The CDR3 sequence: CASSLTGSTEAFF. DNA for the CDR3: TGTGCCAGCAGCTTAACAGGGAGCACTGAAGCTTTCTTT.

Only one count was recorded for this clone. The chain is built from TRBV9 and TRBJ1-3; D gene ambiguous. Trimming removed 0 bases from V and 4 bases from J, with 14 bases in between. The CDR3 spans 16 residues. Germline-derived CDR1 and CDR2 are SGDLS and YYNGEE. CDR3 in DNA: TGTGCCAGCAGCGTAGTAGGGTCCGGCGGGGGAAACACCATATATTTT. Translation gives CASSVVGSGGGNTIYF.

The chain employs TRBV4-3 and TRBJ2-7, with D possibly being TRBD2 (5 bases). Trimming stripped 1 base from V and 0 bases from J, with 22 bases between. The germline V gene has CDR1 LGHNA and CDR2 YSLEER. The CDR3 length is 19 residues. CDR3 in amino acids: CASSQGPRSEGKYSYEQYF. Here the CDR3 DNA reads TGCGCCAGCAGCCAAGGTCCTAGGTCTGAGGGCAAATACTCCTACGAGCAGTACTTC.

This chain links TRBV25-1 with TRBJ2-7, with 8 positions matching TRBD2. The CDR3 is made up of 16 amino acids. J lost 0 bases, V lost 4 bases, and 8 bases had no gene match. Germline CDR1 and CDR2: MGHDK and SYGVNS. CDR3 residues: CASSGGLVGVSYEQYF. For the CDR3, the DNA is TGTGCCAGCAGTGGGGGACTAGTAGGGGTCTCCTACGAGCAGTACTTC.

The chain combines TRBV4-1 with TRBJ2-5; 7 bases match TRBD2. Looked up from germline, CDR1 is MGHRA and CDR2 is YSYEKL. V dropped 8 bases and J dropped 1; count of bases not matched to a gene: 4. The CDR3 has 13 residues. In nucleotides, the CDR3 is TGCGCCAGCCGATCTAGCGGCCAAGAGACCCAGTACTTC. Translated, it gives CASRSSGQETQYF.

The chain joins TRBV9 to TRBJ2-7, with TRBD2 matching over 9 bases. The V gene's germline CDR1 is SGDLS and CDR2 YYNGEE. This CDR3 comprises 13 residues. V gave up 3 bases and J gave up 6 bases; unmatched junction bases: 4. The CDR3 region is CASSASGMGEQYF. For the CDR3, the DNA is TGTGCCAGCAGCGCTAGCGGGATGGGCGAGCAGTACTTC.

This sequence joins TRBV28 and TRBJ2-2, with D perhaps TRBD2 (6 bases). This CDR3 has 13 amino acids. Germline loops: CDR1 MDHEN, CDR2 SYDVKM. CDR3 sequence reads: CAIWGVNTGELFF. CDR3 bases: TGTGCTATCTGGGGGGTCAACACCGGGGAGCTGTTTTTT.

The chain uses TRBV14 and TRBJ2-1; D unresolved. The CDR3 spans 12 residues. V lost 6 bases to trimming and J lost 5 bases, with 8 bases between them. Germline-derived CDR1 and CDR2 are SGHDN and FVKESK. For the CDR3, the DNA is TGTGCCAGCAGGTATTTAGACAATGAGCAGTTCTTC. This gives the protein CASRYLDNEQFF.

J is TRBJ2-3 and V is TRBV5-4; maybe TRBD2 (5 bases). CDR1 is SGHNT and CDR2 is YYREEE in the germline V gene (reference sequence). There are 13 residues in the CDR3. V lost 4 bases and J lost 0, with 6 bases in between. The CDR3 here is CASSRTSTDTQYF. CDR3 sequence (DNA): TGTGCCAGCAGCCGGACTAGCACAGATACGCAGTATTTT.

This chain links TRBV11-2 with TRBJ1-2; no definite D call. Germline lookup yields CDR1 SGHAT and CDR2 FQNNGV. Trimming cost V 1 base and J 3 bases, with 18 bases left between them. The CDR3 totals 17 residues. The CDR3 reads CASSLVPNRVRDYGYTF. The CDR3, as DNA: TGTGCCAGCAGCTTAGTTCCAAACCGGGTCCGCGACTATGGCTACACCTTC.

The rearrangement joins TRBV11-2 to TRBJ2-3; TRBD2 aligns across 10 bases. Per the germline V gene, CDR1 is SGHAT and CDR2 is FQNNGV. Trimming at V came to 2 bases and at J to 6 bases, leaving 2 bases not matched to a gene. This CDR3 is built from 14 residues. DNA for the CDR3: TGTGCCAGCAGCTTACAAGCGGGGGGGGATACGCAGTATTTT. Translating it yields CASSLQAGGDTQYF.

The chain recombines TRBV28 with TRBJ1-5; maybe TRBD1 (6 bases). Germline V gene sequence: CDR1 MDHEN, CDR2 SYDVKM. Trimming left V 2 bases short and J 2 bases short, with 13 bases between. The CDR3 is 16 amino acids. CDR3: CASSLREQGRNQPQHF. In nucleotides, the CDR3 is TGTGCCAGCAGTTTACGCGAACAGGGTCGCAATCAGCCCCAGCATTTT. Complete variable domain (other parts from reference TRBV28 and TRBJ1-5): DVKVTQSSRYLVKRTGEKVFLECVQDMDHENMFWYRQDPGLGLRLIYFSYDVKMKEKGDIPEGYSVSREKKERFSLILESASTNQTSMYLCASSLREQGRNQPQHFGDGTRLSIL.

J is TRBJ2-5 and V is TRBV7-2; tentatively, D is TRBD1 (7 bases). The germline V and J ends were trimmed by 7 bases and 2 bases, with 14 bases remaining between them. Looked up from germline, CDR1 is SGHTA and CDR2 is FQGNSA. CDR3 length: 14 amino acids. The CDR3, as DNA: TGTGCCAGCAATCCAGGGGGGAAGCAAGAGACCCAGTACTTC. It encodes CASNPGGKQETQYF. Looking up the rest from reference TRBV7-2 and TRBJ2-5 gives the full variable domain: GAGVSQSPSNKVTEKGKDVELRCDPISGHTALYWYRQSLGQGLEFLIYFQGNSAPDKSGLPSDRFSAERTGGSVSTLTIQRTQQEDSAVYLCASNPGGKQETQYFGPGTRLLVL.

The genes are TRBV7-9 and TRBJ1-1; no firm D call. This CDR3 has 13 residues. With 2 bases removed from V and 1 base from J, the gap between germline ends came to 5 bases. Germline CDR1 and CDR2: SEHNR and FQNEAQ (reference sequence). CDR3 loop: CASSLRENTEAFF. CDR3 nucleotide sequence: TGTGCCAGCAGCTTACGGGAGAACACTGAAGCTTTCTTT.

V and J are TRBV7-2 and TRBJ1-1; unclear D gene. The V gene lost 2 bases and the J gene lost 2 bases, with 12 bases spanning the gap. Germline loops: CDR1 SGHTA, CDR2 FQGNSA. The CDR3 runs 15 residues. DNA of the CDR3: TGTGCCAGCAGCTTAAACAGCGGGGAAAACACTGAAGCTTTCTTT. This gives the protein CASSLNSGENTEAFF.

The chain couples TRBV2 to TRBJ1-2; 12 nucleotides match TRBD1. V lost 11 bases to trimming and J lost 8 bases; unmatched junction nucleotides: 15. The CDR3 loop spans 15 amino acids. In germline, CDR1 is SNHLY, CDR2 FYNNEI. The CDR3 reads CAGMDPGTGGDGYTF. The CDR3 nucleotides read TGTGCCGGCATGGACCCCGGGACAGGGGGCGACGGCTACACCTTC.

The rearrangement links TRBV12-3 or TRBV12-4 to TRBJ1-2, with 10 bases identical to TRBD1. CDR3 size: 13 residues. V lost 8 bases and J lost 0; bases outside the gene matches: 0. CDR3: CASGTGANYGYTF. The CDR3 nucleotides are TGTGCCAGCGGGACAGGGGCTAACTATGGCTACACCTTC.

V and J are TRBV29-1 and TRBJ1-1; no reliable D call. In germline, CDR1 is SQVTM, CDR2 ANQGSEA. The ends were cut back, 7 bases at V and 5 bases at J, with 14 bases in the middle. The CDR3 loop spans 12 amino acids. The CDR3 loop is CSARMSGTEAFF. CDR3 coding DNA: TGCAGCGCCAGGATGTCGGGGACTGAAGCTTTCTTT.

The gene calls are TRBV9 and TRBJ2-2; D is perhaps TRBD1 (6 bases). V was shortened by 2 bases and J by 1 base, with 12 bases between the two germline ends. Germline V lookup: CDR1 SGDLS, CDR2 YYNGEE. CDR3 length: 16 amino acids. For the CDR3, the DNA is TGTGCCAGCAGCGTCGGGGTGGGACAGAACACCGGGGAGCTGTTTTTT. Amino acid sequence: CASSVGVGQNTGELFF.

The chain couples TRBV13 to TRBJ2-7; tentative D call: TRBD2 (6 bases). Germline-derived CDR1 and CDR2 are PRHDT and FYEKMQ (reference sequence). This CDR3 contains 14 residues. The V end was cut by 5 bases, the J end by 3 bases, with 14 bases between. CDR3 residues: CASSARTEGYEQYF. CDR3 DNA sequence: TGTGCCAGCAGCGCTCGGACGGAGGGCTACGAGCAGTACTTC.

The CDR3 DNA follows: TGTGCCAGCACTCGAACAGGGTTCGGCTACACCTTC. It encodes CASTRTGFGYTF. The V call is TRBV12-3 or TRBV12-4, the J call TRBJ1-2, with D maybe TRBD1 (6 bases). V was shortened by 7 bases and J by 8 bases, with 14 bases between the two germline ends. CDR3 length: 12 residues.